Presented here are 24 T cell receptor beta chains from one specimen sequenced in a study of T-cell reconstitution after alpha-beta-depleted transplantation in children. Unique molecular identifiers were used to barcode this TCRbeta library. Each CDR3 protein gets one entry after TCRdb re-called the PCR reads with MiXCR. Altogether some 340,000 distinct CDR3 sequences are present, around 10% being singletons, with the ten largest covering 2% to 2.5%. This material consisted of PBMCs from the stem cell graft donor, taken from the stem cell graft. These receptor sequences come from a human donor who donated a stem cell graft to a child with acute lymphoblastic leukemia.

This clonotype was observed a few times. The rearrangement links TRBV3-1 to TRBJ2-7; D not certain. Trimming removed 0 bases at V and 3 bases at J, with 12 bases between. Germline V lookup: CDR1 LGHDT, CDR2 YNNKEL (reference sequence). This CDR3 spans 15 amino acids. As DNA, the CDR3 is TGTGCCAGCAGCCAAGATCCCGGCAGCGTCTACGAGCAGTACTTC. It translates to CASSQDPGSVYEQYF.

There are a few counts of this clonotype. The CDR3 reads CASRIIRIDSYEQYF. The CDR3 bases are TGTGCCAGCCGAATTATACGGATCGATTCCTACGAGCAGTACTTC. This chain connects TRBV6-5 to TRBJ2-7, with D hard to call. Deletions cut 8 bases from V and 1 base from J, with 18 bases between. Germline CDR1 reads MNHEY; CDR2 reads SVGAGI. This CDR3 has 15 amino acids.

In its sample, this clonotype was seen a few times. The V call is TRBV19, the J call TRBJ2-1, with D maybe TRBD1 (5 bases). The CDR3 runs 13 residues. The V end was cut by 7 bases, the J end by 4 bases, with 11 bases between. CDR1 and CDR2 (germline): LNHDA, SQIVND (reference sequence). The CDR3 DNA reads as TGTGCCAGTAAAGGGGCCGATTACAATGAGCAGTTCTTC. This translates into CASKGADYNEQFF.

The sample holds many counts of this clonotype. The chain employs TRBV28 and TRBJ2-7; tentative D call: TRBD1 (6 bases). This CDR3 region has 14 residues. V was shortened by 4 bases and J by 3 bases, with 13 bases between the two germline ends. Looked up from germline, CDR1 is MDHEN and CDR2 is SYDVKM. CDR3 sequence (DNA): TGTGCCAGCAGTTGGCGACAGGACAACTACGAGCAGTACTTC. Amino acids: CASSWRQDNYEQYF.

This clonotype has ten or more counts. The chain joins TRBV28 to TRBJ2-2; tentatively, D is TRBD1 (5 bases). The germline V gene has CDR1 MDHEN and CDR2 SYDVKM. The V end was cut by 2 bases, the J end by 6 bases, with 22 bases between. This CDR3 is 18 amino acids long. The CDR3 is CASSLLTGTQGSAGELFF. The CDR3 DNA sequence: TGTGCCAGCAGTTTACTGACGGGCACGCAGGGATCCGCCGGGGAGCTGTTTTTT.

This clonotype was seen more than once but under ten times. J is TRBJ2-1 and V is TRBV12-5; 8 nucleotides align to TRBD2. Per the germline V gene, CDR1 is LGHNT and CDR2 is FRNRAP. The V and J ends lost 4 bases and 10 bases, in that order; junction bases with no gene match: 9. This CDR3 contains 14 residues. As DNA, the CDR3 is TGTGCTAGTGGTTCCGACGCTAGCGGGTGGGAGCAGTTCTTC. Its translation: CASGSDASGWEQFF.

The CDR3, as DNA: TGCAGCGTTGGCGACTCCTACGAGCAGTACTTC. This codes for CSVGDSYEQYF. This chain links TRBV29-1 with TRBJ2-7; D remains unclear. The germline CDR1 and CDR2 sequences are SQVTM and ANQGSEA. Trimming shortened V by 4 bases and J by 0 bases, and 4 bases separated the two germline ends. The CDR3 is 11 amino acids.

Many counts were recorded for this clonotype. The chain has TRBV15 and TRBJ2-7; D is uncertain. Per the germline V gene, CDR1 is LNHNV and CDR2 is YYDKDF (reference sequence). The CDR3 is made up of 15 amino acids. The V gene lost 0 bases and the J gene lost 0 bases, with 9 bases spanning the gap. The CDR3 is CATSRDYASSYEQYF. CDR3 in DNA: TGTGCCACCAGCAGAGATTACGCGAGCTCCTACGAGCAGTACTTC.

This chain links TRBV7-2 with TRBJ2-3, with 10 bases fitting TRBD2. Unmatched junction bases numbered 7, after V lost 5 bases and J lost 2 bases. Germline loops: CDR1 SGHTA, CDR2 FQGNSA. The CDR3 covers 16 residues. The CDR3 region is CASSVSGRADTDTQYF. Here the CDR3 DNA reads TGTGCCAGCAGCGTAAGCGGGAGGGCCGACACAGATACGCAGTATTTT.

DNA of the CDR3: TGTGCCAGCAGCCAAGGGACGGCAAATTCACCCCTCCACTTT. Its translation: CASSQGTANSPLHF. The J gene is TRBJ1-6, the V gene TRBV5-8; tentatively, D is TRBD1 (5 bases). The V gene lost 4 bases and the J gene lost 7 bases, with 12 bases spanning the gap. Germline CDR1 and CDR2: SGHTS and YDEGEE. The CDR3 runs 14 residues.

The V and J genes are TRBV29-1 and TRBJ2-5, with TRBD2 matching over 11 bases. Per germline, CDR1 SQVTM and CDR2 ANQGSEA. V was pared by 7 bases and J by 1 base, with 8 bases of the junction left unmatched. CDR3 length: 15 residues. The CDR3 sequence: CSAGGLAVTQETQYF. The CDR3 region has the DNA TGCAGCGCCGGGGGACTAGCGGTAACCCAAGAGACCCAGTACTTC. Using reference TRBV29-1 and TRBJ2-5 for the parts outside the CDR3, the full variable domain is SAVISQKPSRDICQRGTSLTIQCQVDSQVTMMFWYRQQPGQSLTLIATANQGSEATYESGFVIDKFPISRPNLTFSTLTVSNMSPEDSSIYLCSAGGLAVTQETQYFGPGTRLLVL.

CDR3 amino acids: CASSLLAGRSTDTQYF. In DNA form, the CDR3 reads TGTGCCAGCAGTCTACTAGCGGGCCGCAGCACAGATACGCAGTATTTT. The chain carries TRBV12-3 or TRBV12-4 and TRBJ2-3; 9 nucleotides align to TRBD2. CDR3 length: 16 residues. V lost 5 bases, J lost 0 bases, and 6 bases stayed unmatched.

This clonotype came up a few times. This chain connects TRBV9 to TRBJ1-2; D gene ambiguous. The germline gives CDR1 SGDLS, CDR2 YYNGEE. The CDR3 spans 12 residues. The V gene lost 4 bases and the J gene lost 7 bases, with 11 bases spanning the gap. The CDR3 is CASSLDNGGYTF. The CDR3 region has the DNA TGTGCCAGCAGCCTTGACAACGGTGGCTACACCTTC.

This clonotype has only a few counts. V and J are TRBV7-2 and TRBJ1-5; possible D gene TRBD1, 5 bases. This CDR3 spans 13 amino acids. Germline CDR1 SGHTA, CDR2 FQGNSA. Trimming took 2 bases from V and 5 from J, leaving 7 bases between them. Here the CDR3 DNA reads TGTGCCAGCAGCTTACAAGGGGATCAGCCCCAGCATTTT. It encodes CASSLQGDQPQHF.

This clonotype appeared a few times. The chain uses TRBV24-1 and TRBJ2-2, with D tentatively TRBD2 (6 bases). This CDR3 comprises 14 residues. Trimming cost V 0 bases and J 13 bases, with 14 bases left between them. Germline V gives CDR1 KGHDR, CDR2 SFDVKD. CDR3 sequence reads: CATSDLPHEGGLFF. Written as DNA, the CDR3 is TGTGCCACCAGTGATTTGCCCCACGAGGGAGGGCTGTTTTTT.

This clonotype turned up a few times. V is TRBV7-6 and J is TRBJ2-3; D remains ambiguous. CDR1 and CDR2 from the germline V gene are SGHVS and FNYEAQ. V shed 4 bases and J shed 3 bases, with 11 bases lying between them. This CDR3 contains 14 residues. The CDR3 region is CASSSPSTTDTQYF. CDR3 bases: TGTGCCAGCAGCTCCCCATCCACTACAGATACGCAGTATTTT.

In its sample, this clonotype was seen a few times. This chain links TRBV20-1 with TRBJ2-1; 11 nucleotides match TRBD2. The CDR3 totals 16 residues. The V gene end was trimmed by 0 bases and the J gene end by 9 bases; junction bases not matched to a gene: 10. Germline CDR1 reads DFQATT; CDR2 reads SNEGSKA (reference sequence). CDR3 residues: CSARELAGATRGEQFF. The CDR3, as DNA: TGCAGTGCTAGAGAACTAGCGGGAGCCACACGGGGTGAGCAGTTCTTC.

The chain uses TRBV20-1 and TRBJ2-7; D perhaps matches TRBD2 (6 bases). The CDR3 consists of 16 residues. Trimming took 1 base from V and 3 from J, leaving 19 bases between them. Germline lookup yields CDR1 DFQATT and CDR2 SNEGSKA (reference sequence). CDR3 in amino acids: CSARGPRGGFFYEQYF. The CDR3 nucleotides are TGCAGTGCTAGAGGCCCTCGTGGAGGGTTTTTCTACGAGCAGTACTTC.

V is TRBV5-1 and J is TRBJ2-1, with 7 bases fitting TRBD2. J was trimmed by 7 bases and V by 4 bases; bases with no gene match: 14. Germline CDR1 SGHRS, CDR2 YFSETQ. The CDR3 sequence is 16 residues long. This chain's CDR3 is CASSPSRGAGPNEQFF. In nucleotides, the CDR3 is TGCGCCAGCAGCCCGTCAAGGGGAGCGGGGCCAAATGAGCAGTTCTTC.

This clonotype showed up many times. The J gene is TRBJ1-3, the V gene TRBV7-2; D not certain. Trimming shortened V by 5 bases and J by 0 bases, and 5 bases separated the two germline ends. The CDR3 has 13 amino acids. In germline, CDR1 is SGHTA, CDR2 FQGNSA. The CDR3: CASSRFSGNTIYF. In nucleotides, the CDR3 is TGTGCCAGCAGCCGATTCTCTGGAAACACCATATATTTT.

This clonotype was picked up a small number of times. The V gene is TRBV11-2, the J gene TRBJ2-1; 8 bases are a match to TRBD1. Germline V gene sequence: CDR1 SGHAT, CDR2 FQNNGV. The CDR3 runs to 16 residues. V lost 2 bases and J lost 2; bases outside the gene matches: 5. DNA of the CDR3: TGTGCCAGCAGCTTAATTGCAGGGGGCGCCTACAATGAGCAGTTCTTC. Encoded protein: CASSLIAGGAYNEQFF.

In its sample, this clonotype was seen a few times. The chain has TRBV18 and TRBJ1-1; D gene uncertain. CDR1 KGHSH and CDR2 LQKENI come from the germline V gene. There are 13 residues in the CDR3. Trimming stripped 3 bases from V and 7 bases from J, with 12 bases between. CDR3 sequence reads: CASSPKEDLEAFF. Here the CDR3 DNA reads TGTGCCAGCTCACCCAAGGAGGATCTTGAAGCTTTCTTT.

This clonotype was seen a few times. CDR3 in amino acids: CASSLWQGNYNEQFF. CDR3 DNA: TGTGCCAGCAGTTTATGGCAGGGGAACTACAATGAGCAGTTCTTC. This chain joins TRBV12-3 or TRBV12-4 and TRBJ2-1; D is perhaps TRBD1 (6 bases). V was trimmed by 2 bases and J by 3 bases, leaving 11 bases between them. This CDR3 is built from 15 residues.

The genes are TRBV7-9 and TRBJ1-6; TRBD1 agrees at 9 bases. CDR3 length: 18 amino acids. The ends lost 3 bases at V and 7 bases at J; junction bases unmatched: 13. CDR1 is SEHNR, CDR2 FQNEAQ, per germline (reference sequence). The CDR3 sequence: CASSFTGTGNRGNSPLHF. The CDR3 DNA is TGTGCCAGCAGCTTTACCGGGACAGGGAATCGGGGCAATTCACCCCTCCACTTT.